The 27 T cell receptor beta chains below were found in one sample sequenced in a study of Ad26.COV2.S vaccination and SARS-CoV-2 variants (dated by TCRdb to the early 2020s). The protocol used for the library was the immunoSEQ multiplex PCR assay. TCRdb carries this immuneACCESS record with in-frame sequences only. Its versions omit some clonotypes, under half of them owing to an unresolved V gene in the studies checked, with the rest unexplained. The sample table holds roughly 400,000 clones, of which less than 95% were seen once. The ten largest account for around 4.2% of the sample. This specimen's treatment or condition label, interpreted: 15 to 20 received Ad26.COV2.S at low or high dose, single or two shots; roughly five received placebo; per-sample allocation not given. For vaccine and placebo recipients, the sequenced repertoires came from samples collected on day 63 after the first injection.

This material consisted of peripheral blood, taken in a trial of Ad26.COV2.S vaccine versus placebo. The receptors come from a person aged 18-65 years who received the Ad26.COV2.S COVID-19 vaccine or a placebo.

The rearrangement links TRBV29-1 to TRBJ1-1, with no clear D. Germline CDR1 reads SQVTM; CDR2 reads ANQGSEA. The CDR3 is 12 amino acids. Trimming took off 4 bases at V and 7 bases at J, with 13 bases between the two ends. As DNA, the CDR3 is TGCAGCGTTGGTGATACGGGATTTGAAGCTTTCTTT. Its translation: CSVGDTGFEAFF.

The CDR3 DNA reads TGTGCCAGCTCTTCGGACAGGGGCTATGGCTACACCTTC. Its protein product is CASSSDRGYGYTF. The chain has TRBV18 and TRBJ1-2, with TRBD1 matching over 9 bases. The junction had 3 bases not matched to a gene; V was cut back by 6 bases and J by 4 bases. The CDR3 covers 13 residues. Germline CDR1 is KGHSH and CDR2 is LQKENI.

The chain links TRBV27 to TRBJ1-1; 8 nucleotides align to TRBD1. This CDR3 comprises 14 residues. CDR1 and CDR2 from the germline V gene are MNHEY and SMNVEV (reference sequence). Unmatched junction bases numbered 4, after V lost 1 base and J lost 6 bases. The CDR3, as DNA: TGTGCCAGCAGTTTATTTCCAGGGGGCCCTGAAGCTTTCTTT. Its protein product is CASSLFPGGPEAFF.

This rearrangement joins TRBV2 to TRBJ2-5, with D possibly TRBD1 on 5 matching bases. Germline CDR1 SNHLY, CDR2 FYNNEI. The CDR3 runs 14 residues. The V gene lost 3 bases and the J gene lost 4 bases, with 12 bases spanning the gap. The CDR3 loop is CASSDGQARETQYF. CDR3 nucleotide sequence: TGTGCCAGCAGTGATGGACAAGCCCGAGAGACCCAGTACTTC.

This clone is a singleton in its sample. The chain is built from TRBV10-3 and TRBJ1-6; tentatively, D is TRBD1 (6 bases). This CDR3 region has 13 residues. CDR1 is ENHRY, CDR2 SYGVKD, per germline. Trimming stripped 4 bases from V and 9 bases from J, with 10 bases between. CDR3 in DNA: TGTGCCATCAGTGGAGGGGGAGGTTCACCCCTCCACTTT. It is translated as CAISGGGGSPLHF.

The chain carries TRBV5-1 and TRBJ2-7; D gene uncertain. This CDR3 is built from 14 residues. The V gene lost 2 bases and the J gene lost 0 bases, with 9 bases spanning the gap. Germline V gene lookup returns CDR1 SGHRS and CDR2 YFSETQ. CDR3 protein: CASSFQDLSYEQYF. DNA for the CDR3: TGCGCCAGCAGCTTTCAGGACCTCTCCTACGAGCAGTACTTC.

The V gene is TRBV10-3, the J gene TRBJ2-3; TRBD2 matches at 10 bases. CDR1 and CDR2 (germline): ENHRY, SYGVKD. With 4 bases clipped from V and 6 bases from J, the junction kept 7 bases outside the gene matches. The CDR3 extends over 15 amino acids. The CDR3: CAISGRTSGRDTQYF. The CDR3 coding sequence is TGTGCCATCAGTGGTAGGACTAGCGGTAGGGATACGCAGTATTTT.

This chain connects TRBV11-3 to TRBJ1-1, with TRBD1 matching over 7 bases. CDR3 length equals 13 residues. Per germline, CDR1 SGHNT and CDR2 YENEEA. The V gene end was trimmed by 5 bases and the J gene end by 8 bases; junction bases not matched to a gene: 8. The CDR3 region has the DNA TGTGCCAGCAGCCGTGGGACAGCGGGGGAAGCTTTCTTT. It specifies CASSRGTAGEAFF.

The chain uses TRBV6-5 and TRBJ2-7; weak D call: TRBD2 (6 bases). V was trimmed by 6 bases and J by 5 bases, leaving 8 bases between them. Germline V gives CDR1 MNHEY, CDR2 SVGAGI. The CDR3 covers 11 residues. DNA of the CDR3: TGTGCCAGCAGCCGGGAGAACGAGCAGTACTTC. It is translated as CASSRENEQYF.

The CDR3 spells CASSTQRESYNEQFF. The CDR3 DNA is TGCGCCAGCAGCACCCAGCGGGAGTCCTACAATGAGCAGTTCTTC. V and J are TRBV4-1 and TRBJ2-1; 8 nucleotides match TRBD2. Germline CDR1 MGHRA, CDR2 YSYEKL. The trim removed 5 bases at V and 1 base at J, leaving 4 bases unmatched. This CDR3 has 15 amino acids.

The chain employs TRBV7-2 and TRBJ2-1, with TRBD2 matching 11 bases. CDR1 is SGHTA and CDR2 is FQGNSA in the germline V gene. Unmatched junction bases numbered 7, after V lost 8 bases and J lost 4 bases. The length of the CDR3 is 15 residues. CDR3 residues: CASREGTSGYNEQFF. Here the CDR3 DNA reads TGTGCCAGCCGAGAGGGGACTAGCGGATACAATGAGCAGTTCTTC.

The chain employs TRBV14 and TRBJ2-7, with 10 positions matching TRBD2. The J segment lost 5 bases and the V segment lost 2 bases, leaving 12 bases of the junction unmatched. Germline assignment: CDR1 SGHDN and CDR2 FVKESK. This CDR3 is 17 amino acids long. This CDR3 reads CASSQTDPGLAYHEQYF. In DNA, the CDR3 is TGTGCCAGCAGCCAAACTGACCCGGGACTAGCGTACCACGAGCAGTACTTC.

The chain carries TRBV4-2 and TRBJ1-3, with D possibly TRBD1 on 6 matching bases. In germline, CDR1 is LGHNA, CDR2 YNFKEQ. Trimming stripped 3 bases from V and 0 bases from J, with 12 bases between. The CDR3 spans 16 residues. CDR3 in DNA: TGTGCCAGCAGCCATCCCCTGACAGGCTCTGGAAACACCATATATTTT. Encoded protein: CASSHPLTGSGNTIYF.

The J gene is TRBJ1-2, the V gene TRBV6-6; 9 positions match TRBD1. After removal of 7 bases from V and 2 bases from J, the junction contained 5 bases not matched to a gene. Looked up from germline, CDR1 is MNHNY and CDR2 is SVGAGI (reference sequence). The CDR3 contains 14 residues. The CDR3 spells CASTRDRENYGYTF. CDR3 coding DNA: TGTGCCAGCACCCGGGACAGGGAAAACTATGGCTACACCTTC.

A remark on this clone: The junction does not match germline at one end; this may be a read error. The genes are TRBV3-1 (or the pseudogene TRBV3-2) and TRBJ2-1; TRBD1 matches at 9 bases. The CDR3 has 12 amino acids. Germline values: CDR1 LGHDT, CDR2 YNNKEL (reference sequence). The CDR3 DNA reads TGTGCCAGCAGCCACCGGACAGGGGCCTCGGTCTTC. It encodes CASSHRTGASVF.

This clone was seen only once. The chain joins TRBV19 to TRBJ2-5; D possibly corresponds to TRBD2 (7 bases). V was clipped by 8 bases and J by 5 bases, with 21 bases between them. The CDR3 length is 15 residues. Germline V gives CDR1 LNHDA, CDR2 SQIVND (reference sequence). CDR3 loop: CASASMVGGLETQYF. The CDR3 DNA reads as TGTGCCAGTGCCTCCATGGTCGGGGGGCTGGAGACCCAGTACTTC. The entire variable domain, with the rest obtained from reference TRBV19 and TRBJ2-5, is as follows: DGGITQSPKYLFRKEGQNVTLSCEQNLNHDAMYWYRQDPGQGLRLIYYSQIVNDFQKGDIAEGYSVSREKKESFPLTVTSAQKNPTAFYLCASASMVGGLETQYFGPGTRLLVL.

V gene TRBV9 combines with J gene TRBJ2-7; D unresolved. Trimming shortened V by 0 bases and J by 7 bases, and 14 bases separated the two germline ends. CDR1 is SGDLS, CDR2 YYNGEE, per germline. The CDR3 has 14 amino acids. The CDR3 is CASSVGNRPREQYF. Written as DNA, the CDR3 is TGTGCCAGCAGCGTAGGGAACCGTCCTAGGGAGCAGTACTTC.

V gene TRBV7-8 combines with J gene TRBJ2-2, with D tentatively TRBD1 (7 bases). CDR3 length: 19 residues. Trimming took off 4 bases at V and 6 bases at J, with 27 bases between the two ends. Per germline, CDR1 SGHVS and CDR2 FQNEAQ. The CDR3 region is CASSSQGRGLFRGAGELFF. Here the CDR3 DNA reads TGTGCCAGCAGCTCACAGGGGCGGGGTTTGTTCCGAGGGGCCGGGGAGCTGTTTTTT.

The J gene is TRBJ2-1, the V gene TRBV4-1, with D unclear. In germline, CDR1 is MGHRA, CDR2 YSYEKL. With 3 bases removed from V and 9 bases from J, the gap between germline ends came to 15 bases. This CDR3 has 14 amino acids. This CDR3 reads CASSQVQDRSEQFF. The CDR3 DNA is TGCGCCAGCAGCCAGGTTCAGGACCGAAGTGAGCAGTTCTTC.

The gene calls are TRBV4-3 and TRBJ2-2, with D maybe TRBD2 (6 bases). CDR1 is LGHNA, CDR2 YSLEER, per germline. The CDR3 spans 14 residues. V was pared by 3 bases and J by 4 bases, with 9 bases between. CDR3 sequence (DNA): TGCGCCAGCAGCCACGGGAGTGTCACCGGGGAGCTGTTTTTT. It is translated as CASSHGSVTGELFF.

The rearrangement joins TRBV7-2 to TRBJ2-7; 11 nucleotides match TRBD2. The germline V gene encodes CDR1 SGHTA and CDR2 FQGNSA. The CDR3 totals 17 residues. V shed 5 bases, J shed 0 bases, and the junction held 9 bases outside the gene matches. The CDR3 here is CASSPRASGGFSYEQYF. In DNA form, the CDR3 reads TGTGCCAGCAGCCCTCGGGCTAGCGGGGGGTTCTCCTACGAGCAGTACTTC.

The chain recombines TRBV9 with TRBJ1-2; 8 nucleotides align to TRBD1. This CDR3 contains 15 residues. CDR1 and CDR2 from the germline V gene are SGDLS and YYNGEE. V was clipped by 0 bases and J by 5 bases; unmatched bases: 6. DNA of the CDR3: TGTGCCAGCAGCGTAGAGTCAGGGGGCGGTTATGGCTACACCTTC. This sequence encodes CASSVESGGGYGYTF.

The chain carries TRBV9 and TRBJ1-4; 12 bases map to TRBD1. The V segment lost 3 bases and the J segment 8 bases; nucleotides outside the gene matches: 11. Germline V gene sequence: CDR1 SGDLS, CDR2 YYNGEE. This CDR3 spans 17 amino acids. The CDR3 coding sequence is TGTGCCAGCAGCGCGGGGACAGGGGGCGGATCAAGGGAAAAACTGTTTTTT. Its protein product is CASSAGTGGGSREKLFF.

The chain employs TRBV5-4 and TRBJ2-3, with 8 bases aligning to TRBD1. Trimming cost V 0 bases and J 5 bases; bases outside gene matches: 8. The CDR3 runs 16 residues. The germline CDR1 and CDR2 sequences are SGHNT and YYREEE (reference sequence). Written as DNA, the CDR3 is TGTGCCAGCAGCTTGGTCAGGGGGCTATCTGGAGATACGCAGTATTTT. Its translation: CASSLVRGLSGDTQYF.

There are a few counts of this clone. The V and J genes are TRBV7-8 and TRBJ1-5; 7 positions match TRBD1. Per the germline V gene, CDR1 is SGHVS and CDR2 is FQNEAQ. The CDR3 extends over 18 amino acids. Trimming at V came to 0 bases and at J to 0 bases, leaving 8 bases not matched to a gene. The chain's CDR3 is CASSLAKSTGDSNQPQHF. The CDR3 DNA reads as TGTGCCAGCAGCTTAGCGAAGAGTACAGGGGATAGCAATCAGCCCCAGCATTTT.

This rearrangement joins TRBV5-4 to TRBJ1-4; 8 bases are a match to TRBD1. The CDR3 runs to 15 residues. After removal of 4 bases from V and 8 bases from J, the junction contained 10 bases not matched to a gene. Germline CDR1 SGHNT, CDR2 YYREEE (reference sequence). The CDR3 nucleotides are TGTGCCAGCAGCCTGACAGGGGAAAGGGGGGAAAAACTGTTTTTT. Its protein product is CASSLTGERGEKLFF.

The CDR3 sequence is CASSETGLISYEQYF. The CDR3 DNA follows: TGCGCCAGCAGTGAGACAGGACTCATTTCCTACGAGCAGTACTTC. The rearrangement links TRBV10-2 to TRBJ2-7; TRBD1 or TRBD2 may be the D gene (5 bases each). Germline V lookup: CDR1 WSHSY, CDR2 SAAADI. The CDR3 is 15 amino acids. Trimming took 2 bases from V and 1 from J, leaving 12 bases between them.